The present entry profiles one T cell receptor (beta chain) with its context. TCRdb's copy holds only in-frame clones and misses some; the assay was immunoSEQ multiplex PCR. Counted here are more than 55,000 clones, 70% to 90% occurring once; the ten biggest clones make up 6% to 8.5%. The sample originates from a study of blood T cell repertoires in COVID-19. Germline V CDR1 and CDR2: DFQATT, SNEGSKA (reference sequence). The CDR3 consists of 13 residues. V was shortened by 3 bases and J by 1 base, with 10 bases between the two germline ends. The chain links TRBV20-1 to TRBJ2-7; no clear D gene. The receptor comes from a man aged 55 to 69 with active or convalescent COVID-19. The sequenced sample consisted of peripheral blood. CDR3 protein: CSASGDMSYEQYF. For the CDR3, the DNA is TGCAGTGCTAGTGGCGACATGTCCTACGAGCAGTACTTC.